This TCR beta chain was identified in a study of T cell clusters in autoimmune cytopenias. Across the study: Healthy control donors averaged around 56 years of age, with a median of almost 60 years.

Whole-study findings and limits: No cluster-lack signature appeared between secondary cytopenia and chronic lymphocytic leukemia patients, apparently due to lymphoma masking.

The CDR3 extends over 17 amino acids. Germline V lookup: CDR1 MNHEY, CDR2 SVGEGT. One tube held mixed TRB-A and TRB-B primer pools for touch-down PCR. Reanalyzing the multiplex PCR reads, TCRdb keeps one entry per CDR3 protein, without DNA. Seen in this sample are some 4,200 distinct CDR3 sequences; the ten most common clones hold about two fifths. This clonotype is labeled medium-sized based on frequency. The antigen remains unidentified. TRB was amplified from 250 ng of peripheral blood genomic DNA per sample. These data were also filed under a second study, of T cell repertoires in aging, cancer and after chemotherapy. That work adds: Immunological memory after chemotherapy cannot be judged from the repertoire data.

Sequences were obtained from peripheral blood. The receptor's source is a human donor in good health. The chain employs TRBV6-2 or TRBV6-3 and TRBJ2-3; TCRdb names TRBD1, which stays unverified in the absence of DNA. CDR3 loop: CASSANPTVPSTDTQYF.